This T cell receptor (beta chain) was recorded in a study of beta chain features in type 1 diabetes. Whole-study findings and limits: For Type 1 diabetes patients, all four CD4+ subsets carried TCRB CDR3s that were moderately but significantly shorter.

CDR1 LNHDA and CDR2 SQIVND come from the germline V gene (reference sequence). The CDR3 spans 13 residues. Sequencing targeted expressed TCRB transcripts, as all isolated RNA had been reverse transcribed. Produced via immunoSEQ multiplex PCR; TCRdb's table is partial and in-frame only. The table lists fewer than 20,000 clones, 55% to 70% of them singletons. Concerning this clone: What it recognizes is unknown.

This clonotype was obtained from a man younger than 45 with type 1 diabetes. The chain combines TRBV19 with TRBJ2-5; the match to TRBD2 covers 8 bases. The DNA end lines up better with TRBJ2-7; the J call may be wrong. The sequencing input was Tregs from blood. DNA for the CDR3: TGTGCCAGTAGAGCAAGCGGGAGCCACGAGCAGTACTTC. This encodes CASRASGSHEQYF.